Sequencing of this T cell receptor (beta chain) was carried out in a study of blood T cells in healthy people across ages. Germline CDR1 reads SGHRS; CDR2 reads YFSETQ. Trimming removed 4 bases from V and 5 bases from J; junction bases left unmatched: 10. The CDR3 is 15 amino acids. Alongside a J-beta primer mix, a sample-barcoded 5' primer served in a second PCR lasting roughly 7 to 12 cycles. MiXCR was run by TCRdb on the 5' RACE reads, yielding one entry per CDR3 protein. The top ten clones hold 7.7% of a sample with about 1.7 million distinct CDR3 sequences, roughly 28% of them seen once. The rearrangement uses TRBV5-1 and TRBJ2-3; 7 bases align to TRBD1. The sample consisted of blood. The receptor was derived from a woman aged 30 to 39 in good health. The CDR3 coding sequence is TGCGCCAGCAGCGCACAGGGGCTTCCGGAAGATACGCAGTATTTT. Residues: CASSAQGLPEDTQYF.